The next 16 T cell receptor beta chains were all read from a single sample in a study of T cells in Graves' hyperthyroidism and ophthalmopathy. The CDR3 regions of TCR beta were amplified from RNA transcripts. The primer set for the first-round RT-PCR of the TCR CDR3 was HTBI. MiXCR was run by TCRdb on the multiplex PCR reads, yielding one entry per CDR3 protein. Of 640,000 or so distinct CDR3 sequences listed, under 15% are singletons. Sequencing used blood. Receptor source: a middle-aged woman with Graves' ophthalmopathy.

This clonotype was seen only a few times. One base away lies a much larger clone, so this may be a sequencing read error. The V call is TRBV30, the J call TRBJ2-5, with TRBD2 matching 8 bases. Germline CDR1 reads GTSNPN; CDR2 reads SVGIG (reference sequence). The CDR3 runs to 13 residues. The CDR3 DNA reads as TGTGCCCGGAGCCGGGGGGGGCAAGAGACCCAGTACTTC. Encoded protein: CARSRGGQETQYF.

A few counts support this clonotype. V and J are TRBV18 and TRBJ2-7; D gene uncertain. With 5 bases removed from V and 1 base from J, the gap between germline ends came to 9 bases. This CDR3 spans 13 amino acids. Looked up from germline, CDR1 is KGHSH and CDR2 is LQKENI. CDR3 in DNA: TGTGCCAGCTCAGGAGCAGGATCCTACGAGCAGTACTTC. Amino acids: CASSGAGSYEQYF.

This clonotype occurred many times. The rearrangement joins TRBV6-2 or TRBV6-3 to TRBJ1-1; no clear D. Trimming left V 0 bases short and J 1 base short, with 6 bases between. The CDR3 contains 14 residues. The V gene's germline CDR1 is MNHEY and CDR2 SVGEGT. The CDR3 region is CASSYSSRNTEAFF. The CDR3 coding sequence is TGTGCCAGCAGTTACTCGTCGAGGAACACTGAAGCTTTCTTT.

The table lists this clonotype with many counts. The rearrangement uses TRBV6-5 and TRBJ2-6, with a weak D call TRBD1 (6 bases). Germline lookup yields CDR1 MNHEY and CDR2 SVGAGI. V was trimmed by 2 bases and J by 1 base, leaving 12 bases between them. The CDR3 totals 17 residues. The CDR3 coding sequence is TGTGCCAGCAGTTACGCAGGGGTGGCTTCTGGGGCCAACGTCCTGACTTTC. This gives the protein CASSYAGVASGANVLTF.

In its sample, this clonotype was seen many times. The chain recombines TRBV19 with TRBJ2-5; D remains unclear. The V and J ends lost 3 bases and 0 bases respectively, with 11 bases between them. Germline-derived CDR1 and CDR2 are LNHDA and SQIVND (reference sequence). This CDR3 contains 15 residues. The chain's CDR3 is CASSIGTTNQETQYF. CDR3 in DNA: TGTGCCAGTAGTATCGGCACGACGAACCAAGAGACCCAGTACTTC.

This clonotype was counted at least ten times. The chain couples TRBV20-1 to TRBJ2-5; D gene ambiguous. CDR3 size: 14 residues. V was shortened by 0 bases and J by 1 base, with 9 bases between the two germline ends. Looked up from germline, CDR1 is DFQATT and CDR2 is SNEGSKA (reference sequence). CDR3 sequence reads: CSARDLPGQETQYF. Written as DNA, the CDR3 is TGCAGTGCTAGAGATCTCCCCGGCCAAGAGACCCAGTACTTC.

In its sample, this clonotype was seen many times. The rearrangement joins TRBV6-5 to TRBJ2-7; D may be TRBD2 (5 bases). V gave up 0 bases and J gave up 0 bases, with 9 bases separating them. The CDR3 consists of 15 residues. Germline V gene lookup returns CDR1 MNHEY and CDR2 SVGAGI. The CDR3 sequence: CASSYSPRASYEQYF. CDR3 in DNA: TGTGCCAGCAGTTACTCCCCGCGGGCCTCCTACGAGCAGTACTTC.

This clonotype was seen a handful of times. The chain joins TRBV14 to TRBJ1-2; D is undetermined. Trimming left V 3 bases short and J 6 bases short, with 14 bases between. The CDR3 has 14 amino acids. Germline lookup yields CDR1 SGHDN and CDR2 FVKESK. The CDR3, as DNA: TGTGCCAGCAGCCATACCCTCCTTGGGGATGGCTACACCTTC. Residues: CASSHTLLGDGYTF. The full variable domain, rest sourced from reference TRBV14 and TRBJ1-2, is EAGVTQFPSHSVIEKGQTVTLRCDPISGHDNLYWYRRVMGKEIKFLLHFVKESKQDESGMPNNRFLAERTGGTYSTLKVQPAELEDSGVYFCASSHTLLGDGYTFGSGTRLTVV.

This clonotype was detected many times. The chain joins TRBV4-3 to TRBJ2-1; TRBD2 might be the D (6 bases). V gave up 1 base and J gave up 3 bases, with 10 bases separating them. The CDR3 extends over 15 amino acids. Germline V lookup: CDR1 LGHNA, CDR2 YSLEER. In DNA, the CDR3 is TGCGCCAGCAGCCAAGGCCGGGAGTTCTACAATGAGCAGTTCTTC. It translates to CASSQGREFYNEQFF.

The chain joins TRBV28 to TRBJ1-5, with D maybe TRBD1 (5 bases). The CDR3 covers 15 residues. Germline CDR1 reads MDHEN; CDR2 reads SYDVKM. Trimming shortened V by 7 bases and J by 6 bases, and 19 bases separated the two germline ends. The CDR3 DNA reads TGTGCCAGCATCACGGGACCCTTTTCGACTCAGCCCCAGCATTTT. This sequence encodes CASITGPFSTQPQHF.

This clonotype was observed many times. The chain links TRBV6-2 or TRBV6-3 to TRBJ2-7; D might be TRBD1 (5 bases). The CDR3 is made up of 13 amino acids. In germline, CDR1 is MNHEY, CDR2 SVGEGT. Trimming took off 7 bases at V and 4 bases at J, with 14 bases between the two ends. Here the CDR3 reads CASKSYQGYEQYF. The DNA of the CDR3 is TGTGCCAGCAAGTCCTACCAGGGATACGAGCAGTACTTC.

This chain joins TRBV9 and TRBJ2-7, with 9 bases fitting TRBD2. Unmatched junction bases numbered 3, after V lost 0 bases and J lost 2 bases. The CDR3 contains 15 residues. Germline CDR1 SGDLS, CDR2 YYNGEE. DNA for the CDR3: TGTGCCAGCAGCGTAGGGACTAGCGTAGCCTACGAGCAGTACTTC. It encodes CASSVGTSVAYEQYF.

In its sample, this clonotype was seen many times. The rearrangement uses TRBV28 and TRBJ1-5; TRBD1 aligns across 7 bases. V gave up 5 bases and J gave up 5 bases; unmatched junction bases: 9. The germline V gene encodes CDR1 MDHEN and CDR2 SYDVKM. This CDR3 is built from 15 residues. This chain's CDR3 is CASSLPGQLDQPQHF. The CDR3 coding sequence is TGTGCCAGCAGTCTCCCGGGACAGCTGGATCAGCCCCAGCATTTT.

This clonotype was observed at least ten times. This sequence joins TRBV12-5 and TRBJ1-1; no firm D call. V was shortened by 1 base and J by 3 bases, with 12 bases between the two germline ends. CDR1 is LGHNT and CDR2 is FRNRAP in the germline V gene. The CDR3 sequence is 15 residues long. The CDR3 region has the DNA TGTGCTAGTGGTTTGGATGTTAATGAGGACACTGAAGCTTTCTTT. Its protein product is CASGLDVNEDTEAFF.

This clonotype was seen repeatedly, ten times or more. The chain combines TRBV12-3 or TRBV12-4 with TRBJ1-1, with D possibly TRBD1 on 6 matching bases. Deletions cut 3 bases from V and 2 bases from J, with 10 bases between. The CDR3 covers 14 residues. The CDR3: CASSLGTINTEAFF. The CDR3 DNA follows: TGTGCCAGCAGTTTGGGGACAATAAACACTGAAGCTTTCTTT.

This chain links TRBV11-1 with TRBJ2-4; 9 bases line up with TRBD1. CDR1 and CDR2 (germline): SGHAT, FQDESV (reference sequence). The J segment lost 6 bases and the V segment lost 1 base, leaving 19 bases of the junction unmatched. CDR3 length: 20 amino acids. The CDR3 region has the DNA TGTGCCAGCAGCTTAGGGGGCTTCATCTCCGGGACAGGGCAACTAAACATTCAGTACTTC. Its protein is CASSLGGFISGTGQLNIQYF.